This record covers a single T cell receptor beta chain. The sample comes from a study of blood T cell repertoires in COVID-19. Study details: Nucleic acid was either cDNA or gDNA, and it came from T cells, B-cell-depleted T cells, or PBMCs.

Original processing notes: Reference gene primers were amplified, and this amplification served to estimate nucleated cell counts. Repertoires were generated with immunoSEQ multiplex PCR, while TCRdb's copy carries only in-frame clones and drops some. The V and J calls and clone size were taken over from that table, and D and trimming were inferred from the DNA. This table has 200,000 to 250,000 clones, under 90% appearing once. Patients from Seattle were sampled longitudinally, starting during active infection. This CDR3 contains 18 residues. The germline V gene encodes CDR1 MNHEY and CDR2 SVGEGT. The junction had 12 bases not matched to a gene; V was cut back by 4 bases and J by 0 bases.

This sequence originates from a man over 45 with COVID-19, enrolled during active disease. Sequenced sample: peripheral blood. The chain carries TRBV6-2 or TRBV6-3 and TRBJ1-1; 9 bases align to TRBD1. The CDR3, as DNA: TGTGCCAGCAGTTCTACCGGGACAGGGCTTCGGATGAACACTGAAGCTTTCTTT. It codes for CASSSTGTGLRMNTEAFF.